One T cell receptor beta chain is described in this entry. Its antigen remains unidentified. No much larger clone is present one base from it, and per-base qualities are unavailable. The sample is drawn from a study of blood T cell repertoires in COVID-19 (dated by TCRdb to the early 2020s). Regarding the study in general: The collaborator samples originated in the United States, Italy and Spain and spanned the acute and convalescent phases of COVID-19. The dataset comprised deeply sampled blood TCRbeta repertoires from subjects exposed to, actively infected with, or recovered from COVID-19. The prospective study material was composed of cDNA or gDNA derived from T cells, B-cell-depleted T cells, or PBMCs. The samples were drawn from two sources: the first 160 participants of the ongoing ImmuneRACE study, and 950 to 1,500 subjects contributed by 6 global collaborators. The repertoires were released in a freely available public database meant as a resource for research on the immune response to SARS-CoV-2. Nearly every sample came with metadata listing a de-identified subject ID, COVID-19 status, age in years and sex. Where available, HLA class I and class II types were taken from metadata supplied by the sample provider and were not determined by assay-based typing.

TCRbeta CDR3 regions were amplified from genomic DNA by means of the immunoSEQ Assay, a bias-controlled multiplex PCR. The authors processed their data as follows. The number of nucleated cells in each sample was estimated by amplification of reference gene primers within the assay. Sequence reads were collapsed and filtered to measure the absolute abundance of every unique TCRbeta CDR3 rearrangement. For each sample, productive Simpson clonality was calculated as the square root of Simpson's diversity index across productive rearrangements. TCRdb re-hosts the immuneACCESS table, in-frame sequences only. Its copies lack some clones; in the studies checked, an unresolved V gene accounts for under half of them, and the cause for the rest is not known. V and J calls and clone size are copied from that table; D and trimming were computed from the DNA. The sample data list 40,000 or so clones, and roughly nine tenths of these were observed just once. The leading ten clones occupy roughly 5.1% of the sample.

Overall results and qualifications from the work: The quantity of clinical and demographic metadata differed by source and by participant and was supplied without curation.

Taken from cysteine to phenylalanine, the CDR3 has 14 residues. Only the CDR3 portion is preserved as DNA: 42 bases, with reading frame beginning at the first base. The junction carries 15 bases between V and J, which are trimmed by 5 bases and 5 bases respectively. Based on the germline V gene, the CDR1 and CDR2 sequences are SGHTA and FQGNSA. In Seattle, one collaborating source enrolled patients while the infection was active and tracked those patients longitudinally over the course of disease. Each collaborating institution followed its own protocols to collect whole blood in K2EDTA tubes. For TCRbeta analysis, collaborators shipped samples as frozen whole blood, isolated PBMCs, or DNA extracted from either of those sample types.

The V and J genes are TRBV7-2 and TRBJ1-1, with a tentative D gene TRBD1 over 5 matching bases. The origin of this receptor is a man in his fifties or sixties with COVID-19, enrolled during active disease. The sample was peripheral blood. The nucleotides read TGTGCCAGCAGCCTCCGCCGGGGGGGGACTGAAGCTTTCTTT. The translation is CASSLRRGGTEAFF.